This is a list of T cell receptor beta chains from one sample in a study of T cell changes during pregnancy in multiple sclerosis. Assay: immunoSEQ multiplex PCR; the TCRdb copy retains only in-frame clones and omits some. Altogether 50,000 to 65,000 clones are present, approximately 90% being singletons, with the ten largest covering around 0.4%. Sequenced here: CD4+ T cells from peripheral blood mononuclear cells, sampled in the third trimester of pregnancy. The receptor source for this set is a female donor with multiple sclerosis, enrolled in a pregnancy study. The CDR3 runs from the conserved cysteine through the conserved F or W. The order of the fields is V gene, D gene, clone size, J gene, CDR3 protein, CDR3 DNA. A D gene is named only where the DNA matches it firmly. Not all rows give a size; the values are once, few, many and, for expanded clones, a class.

V gene: TRBV6-1
D gene: .
clone size: medium-sized
J gene: TRBJ1-2
CDR3 protein: CASSPSSITQGYTF
CDR3 DNA: TGTGCCAGCAGTCCGTCTAGTATTACTCAGGGCTACACCTTC

V gene: TRBV6-5
D gene: .
clone size: .
J gene: TRBJ1-5
CDR3 protein: CASSRDTGPGQPQHF
CDR3 DNA: TGTGCCAGCAGTAGGGACACGGGCCCAGGGCAGCCCCAGCATTTT

V gene: TRBV5-1
D gene: TRBD1
clone size: .
J gene: TRBJ2-7
CDR3 protein: CASSLGVRTGEGEQYF
CDR3 DNA: TGCGCCAGCAGCTTGGGTGTTAGGACAGGGGAAGGGGAGCAGTACTTC

V gene: TRBV14
D gene: TRBD1
clone size: .
J gene: TRBJ1-4
CDR3 protein: CASSQVSEGAGEKLFF
CDR3 DNA: TGTGCCAGCAGCCAAGTCTCGGAGGGGGCAGGAGAAAAACTGTTTTTT

V gene: TRBV7-9
D gene: .
clone size: .
J gene: TRBJ2-1
CDR3 protein: CATSVRQGLHKGPEQFF
CDR3 DNA: TGTGCCACTTCTGTCAGGCAGGGCCTGCATAAGGGGCCTGAGCAGTTCTTC

V gene: TRBV5-6
D gene: .
clone size: .
J gene: TRBJ1-2
CDR3 protein: CASRQYSLLYGYTF
CDR3 DNA: TGTGCCAGCAGGCAATACAGTTTACTCTATGGCTACACCTTC

V gene: TRBV10-3
D gene: TRBD1
clone size: .
J gene: TRBJ1-2
CDR3 protein: CASTQGPNYGYTF
CDR3 DNA: TGTGCCTCCACACAGGGGCCAAACTATGGCTACACCTTC

V gene: TRBV2
D gene: TRBD1
clone size: .
J gene: TRBJ2-7
CDR3 protein: CASSVQGFNSYEQYF
CDR3 DNA: TGTGCCAGCAGTGTACAGGGGTTTAATTCCTACGAGCAGTACTTC

V gene: TRBV10-3
D gene: .
clone size: once
J gene: TRBJ2-7
CDR3 protein: CATLQAHLFYEQYF
CDR3 DNA: TGTGCCACCTTACAGGCGCACCTCTTCTACGAGCAGTACTTC

V gene: TRBV30
D gene: .
clone size: many
J gene: TRBJ1-1
CDR3 protein: CAWRLLRWAFF
CDR3 DNA: TGTGCCTGGAGATTGCTAAGATGGGCTTTCTTT

V gene: TRBV5-6
D gene: TRBD2
clone size: .
J gene: TRBJ2-3
CDR3 protein: CASSFLAGDTDTQYF
CDR3 DNA: TGTGCCAGCAGCTTCCTAGCGGGGGACACAGATACGCAGTATTTT

V gene: TRBV5-1
D gene: TRBD2
clone size: .
J gene: TRBJ2-5
CDR3 protein: CASSFGGTSGGGTQETQYF
CDR3 DNA: TGCGCCAGCAGCTTCGGAGGGACTAGCGGGGGGGGGACCCAAGAGACCCAGTACTTC

V gene: TRBV5-1
D gene: .
clone size: .
J gene: TRBJ1-1
CDR3 protein: CASRGPREDTEAFF
CDR3 DNA: TGCGCCAGCAGAGGTCCCAGGGAGGACACTGAAGCTTTCTTT

V gene: TRBV7-2
D gene: .
clone size: .
J gene: TRBJ2-7
CDR3 protein: CASSQGRGEQYF
CDR3 DNA: TGTGCCAGCAGCCAGGGCCGGGGGGAGCAGTACTTC

V gene: TRBV7-9
D gene: .
clone size: few
J gene: TRBJ1-1
CDR3 protein: CASSPSTAGNTEAFF
CDR3 DNA: TGTGCCAGCAGCCCCTCGACAGCAGGGAACACTGAAGCTTTCTTT

V gene: TRBV10-3
D gene: .
clone size: few
J gene: TRBJ1-1
CDR3 protein: CATRPSTGKNTEAFF
CDR3 DNA: TGTGCCACCCGGCCTTCTACAGGGAAGAACACTGAAGCTTTCTTT

V gene: TRBV6-5
D gene: TRBD1
clone size: few
J gene: TRBJ1-2
CDR3 protein: CASSYDQGALGYTF
CDR3 DNA: TGTGCCAGCAGTTACGATCAGGGGGCGCTTGGCTACACCTTC